This T cell receptor beta chain came from a study of identical twins. Study-wide points: Modeled out-of-frame TCR alpha sharing in monozygotic twins fell below observed levels. Sequences that were out-of-frame, alpha and twin-shared displayed an excess of low generation probability. It was cross-sectional statistical analysis, not following the same donors, that the conclusions relied on.

TCRdb reanalysed the 5' RACE reads using MiXCR and keeps one entry per CDR3 protein. This table has just under 550,000 distinct CDR3 sequences, approximately 16% appearing once. Germline V gene data show CDR1 as MNHEY and CDR2 as SMNVEV (reference sequence). V was cut by 6 bases and J by 0 bases, with 16 bases left in between. The CDR3 is 16 amino acids. With no exceptions, donors were healthy Caucasians. Concerning this clonotype itself: Its antigen is as yet unknown.

These sequences were also reported in another study, on yellow fever vaccine responses in identical twins.

Sequencing was performed on CD4+ T cells sorted from blood. The TCR comes from a woman aged 18-35 years in good health. The rearrangement uses TRBV27 and TRBJ2-3, with a tentative D call TRBD1 (6 bases). The DNA for the CDR3 is TGTGCCAGCAGAATAAGACAGGCTACTAGCACAGATACGCAGTATTTT. This encodes CASRIRQATSTDTQYF.